The 19 T cell receptor beta chains presented below share a single source sample, sequenced in a study of technical replicates of blood from a handful of donors. Only in-frame clones appear in the TCRdb table, and some are missing; sequencing was by immunoSEQ multiplex PCR. This sample has more than 75,000 clones, with around 96% found just once. Sequencing was carried out using T cells isolated from PBMCs. These receptors were obtained from a human donor in good health.

The chain joins TRBV30 to TRBJ1-5; 7 positions agree with TRBD1. The trim removed 1 base at V and 3 bases at J, leaving 6 bases unmatched. Germline CDR1 GTSNPN, CDR2 SVGIG (reference sequence). The CDR3 runs to 15 residues. CDR3 nucleotide sequence: TGTGCCTGGAGTGCGATGACAGGGAACAATCAGCCCCAGCATTTT. It is translated as CAWSAMTGNNQPQHF. Filled out from reference TRBV30 and TRBJ1-5, the complete variable domain reads SQTIHQWPATLVQPVGSPLSLECTVEGTSNPNLYWYRQAAGRGLQLLFYSVGIGQISSEVPQNLSASRPQDRQFILSSKKLLLSDSGFYLCAWSAMTGNNQPQHFGDGTRLSIL.

The V call is TRBV2, the J call TRBJ1-3; 7 bases agree with TRBD1. The CDR3 extends over 18 amino acids. V dropped 1 base and J dropped 3; count of bases not matched to a gene: 12. Germline V gene sequence: CDR1 SNHLY, CDR2 FYNNEI. In nucleotides, the CDR3 is TGTGCCAGCAGTGAAGTAGGGGGCGCAGGGGAGGATGGAAACACCATATATTTT. Its protein product is CASSEVGGAGEDGNTIYF.

The V call is TRBV5-1, the J call TRBJ2-1; 7 nucleotides align to TRBD1. Germline lookup yields CDR1 SGHRS and CDR2 YFSETQ. With V trimmed by 4 bases and J by 6 bases, 4 bases remained unmatched. The CDR3 extends over 13 amino acids. The CDR3 DNA follows: TGCGCCAGCAGCCCGGGACAGATCAATGAGCAGTTCTTC. Protein: CASSPGQINEQFF.

The chain couples TRBV19 to TRBJ1-1; 8 nucleotides align to TRBD1. The CDR3 spans 14 residues. V lost 10 bases, J lost 2 bases, and 9 bases stayed unmatched. Germline V gene data show CDR1 as LNHDA and CDR2 as SQIVND (reference sequence). CDR3 amino acids: CATLKQGVNTEAFF. The CDR3 coding sequence is TGTGCCACCTTGAAACAGGGGGTAAACACTGAAGCTTTCTTT. Together with reference TRBV19 and TRBJ1-1, the CDR3 gives the full variable domain: DGGITQSPKYLFRKEGQNVTLSCEQNLNHDAMYWYRQDPGQGLRLIYYSQIVNDFQKGDIAEGYSVSREKKESFPLTVTSAQKNPTAFYLCATLKQGVNTEAFFGQGTRLTVV.

The chain has TRBV9 and TRBJ2-5, with 16 bases fitting TRBD2. The CDR3 sequence is 16 residues long. V lost 4 bases and J lost 2; bases outside the gene matches: 2. The germline V gene encodes CDR1 SGDLS and CDR2 YYNGEE. CDR3 sequence: CASSPGLAGGQETQYF. The CDR3 coding sequence is TGTGCCAGCAGCCCGGGACTAGCGGGAGGGCAAGAGACCCAGTACTTC.

The chain couples TRBV4-1 to TRBJ2-7; D unclear. Germline V lookup: CDR1 MGHRA, CDR2 YSYEKL. CDR3 length: 15 residues. V lost 0 bases and J lost 5, with 14 bases in between. The chain's CDR3 is CASSQDINSPHEQYF. CDR3 nucleotides: TGCGCCAGCAGCCAAGACATCAACTCTCCCCACGAGCAGTACTTC.

This chain joins TRBV27 and TRBJ1-2, with D perhaps TRBD1 (6 bases). CDR1 is MNHEY, CDR2 SMNVEV, per germline (reference sequence). The ends were cut back, 5 bases at V and 4 bases at J, with 14 bases in the middle. The CDR3 consists of 14 residues. CDR3 in DNA: TGTGCCAGCAGTCCCCGGACAGCCTTCTATGGCTACACCTTC. Amino acids: CASSPRTAFYGYTF.

This clone occurred once. The chain joins TRBV30 to TRBJ2-5, with D uncertain. Germline assignment: CDR1 GTSNPN and CDR2 SVGIG (reference sequence). The V end lost 0 bases, the J end lost 5 bases, and 16 bases lay between the germline ends. The CDR3 sequence is 15 residues long. This chain's CDR3 is CAWSVPVRFAETQYF. In DNA form, the CDR3 reads TGTGCCTGGAGTGTCCCCGTCCGATTTGCGGAGACCCAGTACTTC.

V and J are TRBV27 and TRBJ2-5; D is unclear. V lost 3 bases and J 2 bases, leaving 10 bases between the germline ends. The CDR3 is made up of 14 amino acids. Germline assignment: CDR1 MNHEY and CDR2 SMNVEV (reference sequence). The CDR3, as DNA: TGTGCCAGCAGTTTTTTGGCCAGGCAAGAGACCCAGTACTTC. Its protein is CASSFLARQETQYF.

The V and J genes are TRBV5-1 and TRBJ2-7; 9 nucleotides align to TRBD1. The CDR3 has 15 amino acids. J lost 4 bases, V lost 0 bases, and 5 bases had no gene match. Germline CDR1 and CDR2: SGHRS and YFSETQ. CDR3 loop: CASSLERQGVYEQYF. CDR3 DNA sequence: TGCGCCAGCAGCTTGGAGCGACAGGGGGTTTACGAGCAGTACTTC.

This clone was recorded a few times. V is TRBV2 and J is TRBJ1-1, with D perhaps matching TRBD1 (5 bases). Germline loops: CDR1 SNHLY, CDR2 FYNNEI. The CDR3 is 14 amino acids. V was clipped by 8 bases and J by 3 bases, with 16 bases between them. The CDR3 sequence is CASAVSGGYTEAFF. In DNA form, the CDR3 reads TGTGCCAGCGCCGTGTCGGGGGGGTACACTGAAGCTTTCTTT.

The rearrangement links TRBV7-8 to TRBJ1-4; D call uncertain. This CDR3 comprises 15 residues. The germline V gene encodes CDR1 SGHVS and CDR2 FQNEAQ. V lost 3 bases and J lost 3, with 11 bases in between. CDR3 bases: TGTGCCAGCAGCTTCGGAGGACGTGCTAATGAAAAACTGTTTTTT. As protein: CASSFGGRANEKLFF.

The V and J genes are TRBV28 and TRBJ2-3; 13 bases agree with TRBD2. Germline trimming cut 5 bases from V and 2 bases from J; bases unmatched to any gene: 4. Germline CDR1 and CDR2: MDHEN and SYDVKM. The CDR3 covers 16 residues. The CDR3 DNA reads TGTGCCAGCAGTGGGGGACTAGCGGGATACACAGATACGCAGTATTTT. It specifies CASSGGLAGYTDTQYF.

The V call is TRBV5-4, the J call TRBJ1-2; TRBD1 might be the D (5 bases). The CDR3 spans 17 residues. V was clipped by 0 bases and J by 0 bases, with 15 bases between them. Germline V lookup: CDR1 SGHNT, CDR2 YYREEE (reference sequence). The CDR3, as DNA: TGTGCCAGCAGCTTGGGGAAGACAGTCAACGCTAACTATGGCTACACCTTC. Translating it yields CASSLGKTVNANYGYTF.

This rearrangement joins TRBV28 to TRBJ2-2, with 12 positions matching TRBD2. J lost 7 bases, V lost 1 base, and 4 bases had no gene match. The CDR3 consists of 16 residues. Per germline, CDR1 MDHEN and CDR2 SYDVKM. The CDR3 DNA sequence: TGTGCCAGCAGTTTATTCCTAGCGGGAGGGAGCGGGGAGCTGTTTTTT. It codes for CASSLFLAGGSGELFF.

The gene calls are TRBV28 and TRBJ1-2; no definite D call. The CDR3 contains 11 residues. With 5 bases removed from V and 5 bases from J, the gap between germline ends came to 6 bases. Germline-derived CDR1 and CDR2 are MDHEN and SYDVKM. The CDR3 here is CASSPTYGYTF. In DNA, the CDR3 is TGTGCCAGCAGTCCCACTTATGGCTACACCTTC.

The genes are TRBV5-5 and TRBJ2-7; 10 bases fit TRBD2. From germline, CDR1 is SGHKS and CDR2 YYEKEE (reference sequence). This CDR3 region has 15 residues. The J segment lost 5 bases and the V segment lost 1 base, leaving 6 bases of the junction unmatched. The CDR3 bases are TGTGCCAGCAGCTTGTTGACTAGCGGGTTCAACGAGCAGTACTTC. Its protein product is CASSLLTSGFNEQYF.

V usage is TRBV19 and J usage is TRBJ2-1, with D unresolved. V was pared by 3 bases and J by 7 bases, with 10 bases between. Germline-derived CDR1 and CDR2 are LNHDA and SQIVND (reference sequence). This CDR3 is built from 13 residues. In nucleotides, the CDR3 is TGTGCCAGTAGTATCGCGGCAAGGAATGAGCAGTTCTTC. Translation gives CASSIAARNEQFF.

This clone was seen only once. This rearrangement joins TRBV7-6 to TRBJ1-4; D perhaps matches TRBD1 (5 bases). The CDR3 contains 14 residues. Trimming removed 5 bases at V and 7 bases at J, with 14 bases between. In germline, CDR1 is SGHVS, CDR2 FNYEAQ. The CDR3 nucleotides read TGTGCCAGCAGCCAGGGAGGGGTGGGTGAAAAACTGTTTTTT. It is translated as CASSQGGVGEKLFF.